This paragraph covers one TCR beta chain sequence. The antigen remains unidentified. The data stem from a study of CXCR3-negative and CXCR3-positive naive CD8 T cells. Overall study findings and caveats: Both naive subsets showed comparably high diversity, and memory CD8+ cells showed much lower diversity.

5' RACE that incorporated UMI labels was used to prepare the TRB cDNA libraries. Following a re-call of the 5' RACE reads, TCRdb has one entry per CDR3 protein and lacks DNA. The sample's table shows about 56,000 distinct CDR3 sequences. The sample consisted of memory CD8+ T cells from blood. This receptor was taken from a human donor in good health. Some clones in this sample may be carry-over from other donors' samples.

The CDR3 spells CSARKLAGAYNEQFF. The rearrangement links TRBV20-1 to TRBJ2-1; TCRdb outputs TRBD2, but without DNA this stays unchecked. This CDR3 has 15 amino acids. Germline CDR1 reads DFQATT; CDR2 reads SNEGSKA (reference sequence).